Given below is one T cell receptor beta chain in context. The sample originates from a study of T cell changes during pregnancy in multiple sclerosis. Using immunoSEQ multiplex PCR, the repertoire was profiled, and TCRdb retains in-frame clones only, with some absent. The sample lists roughly 69,000 clones, roughly 90% occurring once. Trimming took off 4 bases at V and 8 bases at J, with 14 bases between the two ends. This CDR3 contains 14 residues. Per the germline V gene, CDR1 is MNHEY and CDR2 is SVGAGI. The receptor was isolated from a female donor with multiple sclerosis, enrolled in a pregnancy study. The J gene is TRBJ1-4, the V gene TRBV6-5, with D tentatively TRBD1 (5 bases). The source was peripheral blood, collected in the second trimester of pregnancy. CDR3 loop: CASSSGLLLEKLFF. The CDR3 coding sequence is TGTGCCAGCAGTTCAGGGTTATTGCTGGAAAAACTGTTTTTT.